This TCR beta chain was retrieved from a study of identical twins. TCRdb re-called the 5' RACE reads through MiXCR, storing one row per CDR3 protein. The table lists roughly 540,000 distinct CDR3 sequences, roughly a fifth of them singletons. V was shortened by 4 bases and J by 5 bases, with 20 bases between the two germline ends. CDR3 length: 15 amino acids. Germline V CDR1 and CDR2: DFQATT, SNEGSKA (reference sequence). This sample also appeared in a second study, on T cells expressing NK-cell markers. That paper states: An anti-gamma-delta TCR antibody confined sorting to alpha-beta TCR T cells across several of the experiments. As a fraction of CD8+ T cells, dominant NKG2C+ clonotypes reached about 1.0-8% in six or seven donors. Once again these clonotypes came out on top in the CD3+CD56-NKG2C+ fraction of several donors. HCMV specificity of the expanded NKG2C+ T cell clones was not established.

The chain employs TRBV20-1 and TRBJ2-5, with no clear D. Sequenced: CD4+ T cells sorted from blood. The clonotype comes from a woman younger than 35 in good health. The CDR3 sequence is CSANAGTGPRETQYF. CDR3 bases: TGCAGTGCTAATGCCGGTACCGGGCCAAGGGAGACCCAGTACTTC.